This T cell receptor beta chain was sequenced for a study of T cells in Graves' hyperthyroidism and ophthalmopathy. Amplification of TCR beta CDR3 regions was performed using RNA transcripts as template. The study used the HTBI primer set for a first-round RT-PCR of the TCR CDR3. TCRdb analysed the multiplex PCR reads with MiXCR anew, one entry per CDR3 protein. This sample has approximately 590,000 distinct CDR3 sequences, with approximately 14% found just once. Germline-derived CDR1 and CDR2 are LGHNA and YSLEER. V was trimmed by 3 bases and J by 2 bases, leaving 11 bases between them. The CDR3 consists of 15 residues. With respect to this clonotype: As yet, its antigen is unknown.

Study-level points and caveats: Ophthalmopathy was model-predicted a median about 6.7 months pre-onset.

The chain is built from TRBV4-3 and TRBJ1-5; tentative D call: TRBD1 (5 bases). This receptor was taken from a woman in her thirties with Graves' hyperthyroidism. Sample: blood. Here the CDR3 DNA reads TGCGCCAGCAGCCAGCCGGGACCCGGCAATCAGCCCCAGCATTTT. Its translation: CASSQPGPGNQPQHF.